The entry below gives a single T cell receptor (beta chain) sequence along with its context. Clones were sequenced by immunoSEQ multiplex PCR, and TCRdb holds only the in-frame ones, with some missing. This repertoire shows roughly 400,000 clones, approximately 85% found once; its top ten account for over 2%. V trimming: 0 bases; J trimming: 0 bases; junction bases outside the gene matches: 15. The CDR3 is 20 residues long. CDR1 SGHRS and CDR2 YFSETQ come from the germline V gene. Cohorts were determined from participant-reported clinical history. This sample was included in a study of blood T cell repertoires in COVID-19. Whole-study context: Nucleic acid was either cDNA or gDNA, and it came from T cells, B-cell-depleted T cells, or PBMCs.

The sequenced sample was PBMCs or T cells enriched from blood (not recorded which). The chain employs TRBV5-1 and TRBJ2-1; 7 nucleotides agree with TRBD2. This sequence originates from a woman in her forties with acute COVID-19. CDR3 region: CASSLDSLAEYDSSYNEQFF. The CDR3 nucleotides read TGCGCCAGCAGCTTGGATTCTCTAGCGGAGTATGACAGCTCCTACAATGAGCAGTTCTTC.